This T cell receptor beta chain appears in the sequencing data of a study of T cell repertoires in cytomegalovirus infection. Study as a whole: Both recently identified HLA-C-restricted and well-studied HLA-B-restricted CMV epitopes were used in the study.

CDR3 length: 14 amino acids. Germline CDR1 reads DFQATT; CDR2 reads SNEGSKA (reference sequence). Trimming cost V 6 bases and J 2 bases, with 16 bases left between them. This clonotype was counted between two and nine times. What it recognizes is unknown. TCRdb re-called the reads through MiXCR, storing one row per CDR3 protein. Counted here are under 350,000 distinct CDR3 sequences, 22% occurring once; the ten biggest clones make up roughly a fifth. Study observations and caveats: There were HLA-C-restricted CMV-specific TCR beta clonotypes dominating the ex vivo response. Identification of carriers of CMV plus the relevant HLA was achieved through cumulative public TCR beta family frequency.

This material consisted of cultured PBMCs, taken from culture after CMV antigen stimulation. This chain connects TRBV20-1 to TRBJ1-1; D is uncertain. The receptor was derived from a human donor in good health (CMV status not recorded). Some clones in this sample may be carry-over from other donors' samples. CDR3: CSASTRRLNTEAFF. The DNA for the CDR3 is TGCAGTGCCAGCACGAGGCGGCTCAACACTGAAGCTTTCTTT.